A selection of T cell receptor beta chains follows, all from one sample in a study of a mutant IDH1 vaccine in newly diagnosed glioma. This table comes from immunoSEQ multiplex PCR, and its TCRdb copy is limited to in-frame clones, with some not included. The sample comprises some 21,000 clones, approximately 85% of which are singletons, and approximately 5% rests with the top ten. Sample: PBMCs, taken from a glioma patient treated with radiotherapy, temozolomide or both. The receptors come from a man aged 35-49 years with glioma. Each CDR3 is given with its conserved first and last residue. D genes are given only for firm matches. Rows give clone size only sometimes, using once, few, many, or a class for an expanded clone.

size,J,D,V,CDR3,DNA
-,TRBJ1-1,-,TRBV30,CAWRAGGNTEAFF,TGTGCCTGGAGAGCTGGGGGAAACACTGAAGCTTTCTTT
-,TRBJ2-3,-,TRBV29-1,CSVSGTPKGTDTQYF,TGCAGCGTCTCCGGGACACCTAAGGGGACAGATACGCAGTATTTT
-,TRBJ1-2,TRBD1,TRBV9,CASSVGGTGIHGYTF,TGTGCCAGCAGCGTAGGAGGGACAGGGATCCATGGCTACACCTTC
-,TRBJ2-5,-,TRBV6-1,CASSDFVGWVETQYF,TGTGCCAGCAGTGATTTTGTAGGGTGGGTAGAGACCCAGTACTTC
-,TRBJ1-2,-,TRBV5-6,CASSPGQTIYGYTF,TGTGCCAGCAGCCCCGGACAGACGATCTATGGCTACACCTTC
-,TRBJ1-1,TRBD1,TRBV6-6,CASSDLGQKNTEAFF,TGTGCCAGCAGTGACCTGGGACAGAAGAACACTGAAGCTTTCTTT
-,TRBJ1-6,TRBD1,TRBV18,CASSRARQGDSPLHF,TGTGCCAGCTCCCGCGCTCGACAGGGAGATTCACCCCTCCACTTT
-,TRBJ2-5,TRBD1,TRBV5-1,CASSTGQGRETQYF,TGCGCCAGCAGCACCGGACAGGGGAGGGAGACCCAGTACTTC
-,TRBJ2-1,-,TRBV7-9,CASSTTRPPSYNEQFF,TGTGCCAGCAGCACCACTAGGCCCCCATCCTACAATGAGCAGTTCTTC
-,TRBJ1-2,TRBD1,TRBV2,CASSRTGAGYGYTF,TGTGCCAGCAGTAGAACAGGGGCGGGCTATGGCTACACCTTC
-,TRBJ1-1,-,TRBV29-1,CSVVEKNTEAFF,TGCAGCGTTGTCGAGAAGAACACTGAAGCTTTCTTT
-,TRBJ1-2,TRBD1,TRBV5-6,CASSFDTGAVDYGYTF,TGTGCCAGCAGCTTTGACACAGGGGCAGTAGACTATGGCTACACCTTC
-,TRBJ1-4,-,TRBV4-2,CASSQEGANEKLFF,TGTGCCAGCAGCCAAGAAGGGGCTAATGAAAAACTGTTTTTT
-,TRBJ1-5,-,TRBV28,CASQKSPAGKIGQPQHF,TGTGCCAGCCAAAAATCACCGGCAGGGAAGATAGGACAGCCCCAGCATTTT
once,TRBJ1-2,-,TRBV10-3,CATQDRLQPYGYTF,TGTGCCACCCAAGACAGACTTCAACCCTATGGCTACACCTTC
-,TRBJ1-2,-,TRBV7-2,CASSRFGGANVGGYTF,TGTGCCAGCAGCCGCTTCGGGGGGGCTAACGTGGGGGGCTACACCTTC
-,TRBJ1-4,-,TRBV5-1,CASSLAVGNPTNEKLFF,TGCGCCAGCAGCTTGGCCGTAGGGAACCCAACTAATGAAAAACTGTTTTTT
few,TRBJ2-5,-,TRBV6-1,CAKSRTRTETQYF,TGTGCCAAGTCTCGGACCCGGACGGAGACCCAGTACTTC
-,TRBJ2-3,-,TRBV6-5,CASGWGTDTQYF,TGTGCCAGCGGTTGGGGCACAGATACGCAGTATTTT
-,TRBJ1-2,TRBD1,TRBV6-4,CASSDSGQGTYGYTF,TGTGCCAGCAGTGACTCCGGACAGGGCACCTATGGCTACACCTTC
once,TRBJ1-2,-,TRBV19,CASSKERGGSNYGYTF,TGTGCCAGTAGTAAAGAGCGTGGGGGTTCTAACTATGGCTACACCTTC
-,TRBJ1-2,-,TRBV5-1,CASSSMPDSSDLLGYTF,TGCGCCAGCAGCTCAATGCCGGACAGTTCGGACCTCCTTGGCTACACCTTC
-,TRBJ1-2,-,TRBV10-3,CATQGYGYTF,TGTGCCACCCAGGGATACGGCTACACCTTC
-,TRBJ1-6,-,TRBV30,CAWMKGLGSPLHF,TGTGCCTGGATGAAGGGATTGGGTTCACCCCTCCACTTT
-,TRBJ2-5,-,TRBV7-7,CASSLAAAGQETQYF,TGTGCCAGCAGCTTAGCGGCGGCAGGGCAAGAGACCCAGTACTTC
few,TRBJ2-1,-,TRBV30,CAWSPNYGEQFF,TGTGCCTGGAGCCCCAACTACGGGGAGCAGTTCTTC
-,TRBJ1-4,TRBD1,TRBV6-5,CASSQTGGGNEKLFF,TGTGCCAGCAGTCAAACAGGGGGAGGGAATGAAAAACTGTTTTTT
-,TRBJ1-5,-,TRBV10-3,CAISGGEGNQPQHF,TGTGCCATCAGTGGGGGGGAAGGCAATCAGCCCCAGCATTTT
-,TRBJ1-4,TRBD1,TRBV7-9,CASSLTTGGNEKLFF,TGTGCCAGCAGCCTTACGACAGGGGGGAATGAAAAACTGTTTTTT
-,TRBJ1-2,-,TRBV20-1,CSASHGYTF,TGCAGTGCTAGCCATGGCTACACCTTC
-,TRBJ1-1,-,TRBV5-4,CASSLGGNTEAFF,TGTGCCAGCAGCTTGGGAGGGAACACTGAAGCTTTCTTT
-,TRBJ1-5,-,TRBV27,CASSPLRGGGYSNQPQHF,TGTGCCAGCAGTCCTCTAAGGGGAGGGGGTTATAGCAATCAGCCCCAGCATTTT
-,TRBJ2-7,TRBD1,TRBV29-1,CSVFTGDSYEQYF,TGCAGCGTCTTCACAGGGGACTCCTACGAGCAGTACTTC
-,TRBJ1-1,TRBD1,TRBV30,CAWSPSTGYTEAFF,TGTGCCTGGAGTCCGTCGACAGGGTACACTGAAGCTTTCTTT
-,TRBJ2-6,TRBD1,TRBV30,CAWSSTGYAGANVLTF,TGTGCCTGGAGTTCGACAGGGTACGCTGGGGCCAACGTCCTGACTTTC
-,TRBJ2-3,TRBD1,TRBV11-2,CASSGTGGVNTDTQYF,TGTGCCAGCAGCGGTACAGGGGGCGTGAACACAGATACGCAGTATTTT
-,TRBJ2-2,-,TRBV30,CASPRRAGELFF,TGTGCCTCCCCAAGGCGAGCCGGGGAGCTGTTTTTT
-,TRBJ2-1,TRBD1,TRBV5-1,CASSLEGTVYNEQFF,TGCGCCAGCAGCTTGGAGGGGACAGTCTACAATGAGCAGTTCTTC
-,TRBJ1-1,-,TRBV19,CASSIPQGRSPEAFF,TGTGCCAGTAGTATCCCCCAGGGCAGGAGCCCTGAAGCTTTCTTT
-,TRBJ1-1,-,TRBV2,CASSERAAAGGAFF,TGTGCCAGCAGTGAAAGGGCAGCGGCTGGGGGAGCTTTCTTT
-,TRBJ1-1,TRBD1,TRBV2,CASSENRGGANTEAFF,TGTGCCAGCAGTGAGAACAGGGGTGGGGCGAACACTGAAGCTTTCTTT
-,TRBJ1-1,-,TRBV14,CASSLNRATEAFF,TGTGCCAGCAGCCTGAACAGGGCCACTGAAGCTTTCTTT
-,TRBJ1-2,-,TRBV4-1,CASSQERGRYGYTF,TGCGCCAGCAGCCAAGAAAGGGGCCGCTATGGCTACACCTTC